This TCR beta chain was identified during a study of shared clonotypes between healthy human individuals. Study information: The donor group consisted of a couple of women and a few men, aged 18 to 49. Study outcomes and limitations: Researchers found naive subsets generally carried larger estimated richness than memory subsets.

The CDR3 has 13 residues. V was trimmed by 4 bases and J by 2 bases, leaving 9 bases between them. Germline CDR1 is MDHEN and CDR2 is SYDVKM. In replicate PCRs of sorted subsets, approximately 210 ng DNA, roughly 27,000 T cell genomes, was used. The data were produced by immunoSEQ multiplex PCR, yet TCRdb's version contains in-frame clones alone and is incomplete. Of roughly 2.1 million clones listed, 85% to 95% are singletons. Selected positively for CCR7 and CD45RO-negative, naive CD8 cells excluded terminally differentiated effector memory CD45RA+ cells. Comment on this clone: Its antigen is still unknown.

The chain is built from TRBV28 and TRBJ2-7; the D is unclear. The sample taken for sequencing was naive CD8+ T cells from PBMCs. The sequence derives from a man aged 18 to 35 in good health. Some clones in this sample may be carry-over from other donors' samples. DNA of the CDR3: TGTGCCAGCAGTTATGCAGGTCCCTACGAGCAGTACTTC. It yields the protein CASSYAGPYEQYF. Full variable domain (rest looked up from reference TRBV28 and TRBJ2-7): DVKVTQSSRYLVKRTGEKVFLECVQDMDHENMFWYRQDPGLGLRLIYFSYDVKMKEKGDIPEGYSVSREKKERFSLILESASTNQTSMYLCASSYAGPYEQYFGPGTRLTVT.